Listed below are T cell receptor beta chains from one sample, sequenced in a study of T cells expressing NK-cell markers. TCRdb re-called the 5' RACE reads, yielding one record per CDR3 amino acid sequence without DNA. The sample data list some 300,000 distinct CDR3 sequences. Sample: blood T cells: a sorted CD56 or NKG2C T cell subset, CD4+ or CD8+ T cells, or bulk PBMC T cells (not recorded which). The receptors were sampled from a man aged 18 to 35 in good health. CDR3s include the opening cysteine and the closing phenylalanine or tryptophan.

v_call: TRBV6-1
j_call: TRBJ2-5
cdr3_aa: CASGLAGRLRETQYF

v_call: TRBV9
j_call: TRBJ2-1
cdr3_aa: CASSVENRYNEQFF

v_call: TRBV9
j_call: TRBJ2-1
cdr3_aa: CASSVWHGAGRALQFF

v_call: TRBV7-6
j_call: TRBJ2-5
cdr3_aa: CASSLGLAGPETQYF

v_call: TRBV4-1
j_call: TRBJ2-3
cdr3_aa: CASSQVPDTQYF

v_call: TRBV20-1
j_call: TRBJ2-1
cdr3_aa: CSARAITGSSYNEQFF

v_call: TRBV5-4
j_call: TRBJ1-2
cdr3_aa: CASSPPAGGYTF

v_call: TRBV20-1
j_call: TRBJ1-4
cdr3_aa: CSARGQPNTEKLFF

v_call: TRBV5-1
j_call: TRBJ2-3
cdr3_aa: CASSLLFRDTQYF

v_call: TRBV4-3
j_call: TRBJ2-1
cdr3_aa: CASSQEGLAGALSYNEQFF

v_call: TRBV27
j_call: TRBJ2-1
cdr3_aa: CASSLFRGSGVNEQFF

v_call: TRBV6-2/TRBV6-3
j_call: TRBJ2-4
cdr3_aa: CASSSSGQLVGKNIQYF

v_call: TRBV28
j_call: TRBJ2-7
cdr3_aa: CASSLDSGLSYEQYF

v_call: TRBV24-1
j_call: TRBJ2-1
cdr3_aa: CATSMAPGQNYNEQFF

v_call: TRBV11-3
j_call: TRBJ1-2
cdr3_aa: CASSLGQGAYGYTF

v_call: TRBV6-1
j_call: TRBJ2-1
cdr3_aa: CASSAGTTSTNEQFF

v_call: TRBV6-2/TRBV6-3
j_call: TRBJ2-7
cdr3_aa: CASSYRRTGLREQYF